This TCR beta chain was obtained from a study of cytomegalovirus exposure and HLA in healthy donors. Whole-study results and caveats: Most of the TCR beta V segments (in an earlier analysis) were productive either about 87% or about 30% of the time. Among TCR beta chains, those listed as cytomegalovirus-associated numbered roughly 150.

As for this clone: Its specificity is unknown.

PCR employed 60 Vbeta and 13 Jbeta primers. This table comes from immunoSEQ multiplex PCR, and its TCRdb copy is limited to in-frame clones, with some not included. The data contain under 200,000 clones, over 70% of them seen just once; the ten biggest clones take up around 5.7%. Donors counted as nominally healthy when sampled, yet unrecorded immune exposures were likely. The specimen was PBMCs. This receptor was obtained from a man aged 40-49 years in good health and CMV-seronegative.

CDR3 in amino acids: CASSIVSSEATEQFF. The CDR3 region has the DNA TGTGCCAGTAGTATAGTTTCGAGCGAGGCAACTGAGCAGTTCTTC. V gene TRBV19 combines with J gene TRBJ2-1, with D unclear. The CDR3 is 15 residues long. Trimming shortened V by 1 base and J by 9 bases, and 16 bases separated the two germline ends. From germline, CDR1 is LNHDA and CDR2 SQIVND (reference sequence).